The 7 T cell receptor beta chains reported below all come from one sample, sequenced in a study of blood T cell repertoires in COVID-19. Produced via immunoSEQ multiplex PCR; TCRdb's table is partial and in-frame only. This sample has approximately 170,000 clones, with roughly 90% found just once. Sequences were obtained from peripheral blood. Source of these receptors: a man younger than 30 with COVID-19, enrolled during active disease.

The chain recombines TRBV2 with TRBJ2-7; TRBD1 agrees at 7 bases. The CDR3 runs to 14 residues. After removal of 6 bases from V and 6 bases from J, the junction contained 11 bases not matched to a gene. Germline CDR1 is SNHLY and CDR2 is FYNNEI. In DNA form, the CDR3 reads TGTGCCAGCAGCTGGGACAGAGGGACGGCCGAGCAGTACTTC. Translating gives CASSWDRGTAEQYF.

The chain is built from TRBV19 and TRBJ1-5; D gene ambiguous. V lost 6 bases and J lost 0, with 12 bases in between. Germline CDR1 LNHDA, CDR2 SQIVND (reference sequence). This CDR3 contains 15 residues. CDR3 nucleotide sequence: TGTGCCAGTAGCCCACGGACTGATAGCAATCAGCCCCAGCATTTT. This sequence encodes CASSPRTDSNQPQHF.

Details on this clone: Other DNA sequences in this sample translate to the same CDR3. The genes are TRBV27 and TRBJ1-5; no clear D. The CDR3 length is 13 residues. The germline V and J ends were trimmed by 0 bases and 5 bases, with 5 bases remaining between them. CDR1 is MNHEY, CDR2 SMNVEV, per germline (reference sequence). The CDR3 region is CASSLSPDQPQHF. CDR3 DNA sequence: TGTGCCAGCAGTTTATCGCCAGATCAGCCCCAGCATTTT.

The V call is TRBV10-2, the J call TRBJ2-7; 9 positions agree with TRBD2. The CDR3 totals 14 residues. The V and J ends lost 0 bases and 5 bases, in that order; junction bases with no gene match: 2. Germline lookup yields CDR1 WSHSY and CDR2 SAAADI. CDR3 nucleotides: TGCGCCAGCAGTGAGTCGCGGGAGGGTAACGAGCAGTACTTC. The encoded protein is CASSESREGNEQYF.

The chain has TRBV28 and TRBJ1-2; D may be TRBD1 (6 bases). The germline V and J ends were trimmed by 5 bases and 2 bases, with 18 bases remaining between them. CDR3 length equals 16 residues. The germline CDR1 and CDR2 sequences are MDHEN and SYDVKM. The CDR3 here is CASSPWGGQGNYGYTF. The CDR3 nucleotides read TGTGCCAGCAGTCCTTGGGGGGGGCAGGGGAACTATGGCTACACCTTC.

The genes are TRBV7-2 and TRBJ2-7, with 9 nucleotides matching TRBD1. Germline CDR1 is SGHTA and CDR2 is FQGNSA. The CDR3 spans 14 residues. Trimming at V came to 4 bases and at J to 6 bases, leaving 7 bases not matched to a gene. In DNA form, the CDR3 reads TGTGCCAGCAGCTCGGACAGGGGACGTCGCGAGCAGTACTTC. Protein sequence: CASSSDRGRREQYF.

This clone was seen once. The chain uses TRBV6-2 or TRBV6-3 and TRBJ2-7; D is unresolved. This CDR3 is 15 amino acids long. The germline gives CDR1 MNHEY, CDR2 SVGEGT. The V gene lost 3 bases and the J gene lost 4 bases, with 16 bases spanning the gap. CDR3 region: CASSYREQVVYEQYF. The CDR3 DNA is TGTGCCAGCAGTTATCGCGAGCAAGTCGTGTACGAGCAGTACTTC.